A selection of T cell receptor beta chains follows, all from one sample in a study of blood T cell repertoires in COVID-19. Sequencing used immunoSEQ multiplex PCR; TCRdb keeps in-frame clones, though not all of them. In the table there are about 190,000 clones, about four fifths of which are singletons. The sample consisted of PBMCs or T cells enriched from blood (not recorded which). The receptors come from a woman in her twenties or thirties who had recovered from COVID-19. Both conserved end residues are part of each CDR3. D genes are given only for firm matches. A row's size may be missing; if present it is once, few, many or a size class.

V	J	size	D	DNA	CDR3
TRBV6-6	TRBJ1-5	.	.	TGTGCCAGCAGTTACTCGTCGGGGGTGGAGCCCCAGCATTTT	CASSYSSGVEPQHF
TRBV29-1	TRBJ2-3	.	TRBD1	TGCAGCGCCGGGACAGACTTCACAGATACGCAGTATTTT	CSAGTDFTDTQYF
TRBV11-2	TRBJ2-4	.	TRBD2	TGTGCCAGCAGCTTATGGACTAGCGGGACTCTAGCCAAAAACATTCAGTACTTC	CASSLWTSGTLAKNIQYF
TRBV18	TRBJ2-3	.	TRBD1	TGTGCCAGTACCGGGACAGGGTATCCAGATACGCAGTATTTT	CASTGTGYPDTQYF
TRBV27	TRBJ2-2	.	.	TGTGCCAGCAGTTTTAGTACGTCCGGGGAGCTGTTTTTT	CASSFSTSGELFF
TRBV7-3	TRBJ2-7	.	TRBD2	TGTGCCAGCAGCCTAGGGACTAGCGGGATCTACGAGCAGTACTTC	CASSLGTSGIYEQYF
TRBV19	TRBJ1-2	few	.	TGTGCCAGTAGTATTCTCCGGCCAGGGGATGGCTACACCTTC	CASSILRPGDGYTF
TRBV28	TRBJ1-5	few	TRBD1	TGTGCCAGCAGTTTAAGTGCAGGGGGCGTCGGTCAGCCCCAGCATTTT	CASSLSAGGVGQPQHF
TRBV6-6	TRBJ1-1	.	.	TGTGCCAGCACCGACATGTCGGGGGAGTCAAGAGCTTTCTTT	CASTDMSGESRAFF
TRBV3-1/TRBV3-2	TRBJ2-1	.	.	TGTGCCAGCACCAAAACGGGTAGCTCCTACAATGAGCAGTTCTTC	CASTKTGSSYNEQFF
TRBV19	TRBJ2-1	.	TRBD2	TGTGCCAGTAGTCTCGGACTAGTAGGAGATGAGCAGTTCTTC	CASSLGLVGDEQFF
TRBV19	TRBJ1-1	.	TRBD1	TGTCCAACCCACCGAGGACCCTGTGACGACAGGGCCAACACTGAAGCTTTCTTT	CPTHRGPCDDRANTEAFF